Below, one T cell receptor beta chain is given with its context. This clone's antigen is unknown. The sample holds no much larger clone one base away, and base qualities are not on file. Participants were included only if at least one PBMC sample before ART initiation and at least two post-ART samples were available. Treatment was received in the United States of America by all participants with HIV. Before DNA extraction, cryopreserved samples of roughly 0.95-10 million PBMC were thawed and washed. At the time of the earliest PBMC sample, participants with HIV were aged between about 20 and 54 years. PBMC samples from each participant spanned 1-4 timepoints before ART initiation and 2-8 timepoints after ART initiation, with a median of 7 samples. Serial HIV viral load, CD4+ T-cell count, ART history and demographic data were obtained for every participant. Genomic DNA was extracted from unsorted PBMC with a Qiagen kit on a QIAcube, with processing performed in batches of 12 samples.

The data originate from a study of long-term antiretroviral therapy in people with HIV (dated by TCRdb to 2021 to 2024). Notes on the research overall: The earliest samples were collected roughly a decade before the 2015 WHO recommendation for immediate ART, at a time when ART was usually postponed until CD4 counts fell. Of the 30 participants with HIV, roughly 10 were female. A retrospective serial study tested whether changes in peripheral blood TRB repertoire composition and diversity were associated with ART initiation and durable HIV suppression. A total of over 150 cryopreserved PBMC samples came from 25 to 35 adults with confirmed HIV infection and were collected serially over a mean of approximately six years (range 1-12). No cross-contamination during QIAcube processing was shown when test extractions of a monoclonal T-cell line were performed alongside 25 to 35 polyclonal samples.

Study-level results and caveats: Inferences about post-ART repertoire changes were limited because no data were available on ART adherence, viral resistance or therapy changes. The samples were dated from about 2004 to 2017, and the ART regimens that were used may be less effective than current ART regimens. Unsorted PBMC were profiled instead of sorted CD4+ and CD8+ T cells because pre-ART samples had limited cell numbers. Starting ART was linked to a significant rise in TRB diversity, yet even with long-term ART the diversity remained significantly lower than in transplant donor controls. Owing to limited PBMC availability, only the TCR beta chain was sequenced, without alpha chain pairing. The repertoire was dominated across all time points by expanded TRB clones identified before ART initiation, although this dominance was seen to fluctuate and to decrease in many PLHIV after ART. CDR3 length ranges in HIV repertoires were narrower than in controls, and network structure suggested an antigen-experienced repertoire with only a slight naive shift after ART.

The immunoSEQ hsTCRB v3.0 assay was used at survey level resolution to sequence the TRB variable region. The target sequencing depth for TRB was 40,000-50,000 T-cell genomes per sample. Pooled TRB libraries were sequenced on an Illumina MiSeq with a v3 150-cycle kit. The original methods were these. Repertoire analysis was run in R within a reproducible Nextflow workflow that covered QC, data transformation and analysis. Custom analyses were implemented in LymphoSeq2, an R package for AIRR-Seq data exploration. A handful of samples that produced fewer than 5000 total TRB sequences were removed, so approximately 170 HIV repertoires were analyzed. Of the 188 retained HIV repertoires, approximately 60 were collected before and 129 after ART initiation. Repertoires were downsampled to 5000 TRB nucleotide sequences, and summary statistics were averaged over 100 downsampling iterations. The analysis kept only TRB sequences whose CDR3 regions were at least seven amino acids long. Two measures captured diversity: a Shannon entropy-derived clonality score and the Gini coefficient. In repertoire networks, the top 5000 CDR3 amino acid sequences were linked whenever an edit distance of one separated two sequences. For TRB CDR3 amino acid sequences, GLIPH2 was used to predict antigen specificity groups and MHC restriction. To flag known CMV, EBV, HIV or tissue antigen associations, CDR3 amino acid sequences were matched against VDJdb and McPAS-TCR. Pre-ART, post-ART and control groups were compared with Wilcoxon signed-rank tests and Holm-Bonferroni correction. In TCRdb, the immuneACCESS table is reduced to in-frame sequences with V and J assigned. These tables do not hold every clone; where another copy was compared, an unresolved V gene accounts for under half, and the others remain unexplained. The V and J calls and the clone size are those of that table, but D and trimming were determined from the DNA. The sample table shows roughly 25,000 clones, and approximately 95% are seen once. The ten largest clones represent about 9% of the sample.

From a lookup of the germline V gene, CDR1 and CDR2 are MGHRA and YSYEKL. Its CDR3 holds 15 amino acids, cysteine through phenylalanine. Only the CDR3 part of the read is kept: 45 bases, read in frame from the first base. Relative to germline, V is missing 3 bases and J is missing 4 bases, with 8 bases of the junction outside any gene match. The rearranged segments are TRBV4-1 and TRBJ1-2, with 7 central nucleotides matching TRBD1. Sequenced here: unsorted PBMCs, sampled 7.6 years after starting antiretroviral therapy. The sequence was obtained from a woman in her thirties or forties with HIV. The DNA reads TGCGCCAGCAGCCAGGAGAAGACAGGGAGCTATGGCTACACCTTC. Translation gives CASSQEKTGSYGYTF.